A selection of T cell receptor beta chains follows, all from one sample in a study of blood T cell repertoires in COVID-19. Libraries were prepared by immunoSEQ multiplex PCR; TCRdb keeps only in-frame clonotypes and omits some of them. The data hold 200,000 to 250,000 clones, with more than 75% observed a single time. Sequences were obtained from peripheral blood. All receptors derive from a man in his fifties with acute or convalescent COVID-19. Both conserved end residues are part of each CDR3. D genes are given only for firm matches. The size field is filled for only some rows; it gives once, few, many or a size class.

-	TRBV2	-	TRBJ2-5	TGTGCCAGCAAGCGGCTGCGACGGGAACAAGAGACCCAGTACTTC	CASKRLRREQETQYF
-	TRBV7-9	TRBD1	TRBJ2-1	TGTGCCAGCAGCTTCAGGGGGCGGCAATTCTTC	CASSFRGRQFF
once	TRBV6-5	TRBD1	TRBJ1-2	TGTGCCAGCAGTACGAGCCGACAGGGAAGCTACACCTTC	CASSTSRQGSYTF
-	TRBV20-1	-	TRBJ2-7	TGCAGTGCTAGTGACCTCCGACGGGACGAGCAGTACTTC	CSASDLRRDEQYF
-	TRBV6-5	TRBD1	TRBJ1-2	TGTGCCAGCAGTTACTCTCCACAGGGGATAGGGGGCTACACCTTC	CASSYSPQGIGGYTF
-	TRBV19	TRBD2	TRBJ2-7	TGTGCCAGTAGGAAAGCGGGGGGCTACGAGCAGTACTTC	CASRKAGGYEQYF
few	TRBV6-5	-	TRBJ1-2	TGTGCCAGCAGTTACTCGGGCACCGACGCTGGCTACACCTTC	CASSYSGTDAGYTF
-	TRBV7-9	TRBD1	TRBJ1-6	TGTGCCAGCAGACATACGACAGGGCCCAATTCACCCCTCCACTTT	CASRHTTGPNSPLHF
-	TRBV3-1/TRBV3-2	TRBD1	TRBJ1-2	TGTGCCAGCAGCCGGGACAGGGATTATGGCTACACCTTC	CASSRDRDYGYTF
once	TRBV19	-	TRBJ1-1	TGTGCCAGTAGCCCCGGACATAACACTGAAGCTTTCTTT	CASSPGHNTEAFF
-	TRBV18	TRBD2	TRBJ2-7	TGTGCCAGCTCACCGATACCAAGCACTAGCGGGGGTCAGCAGTCCTACGAGCAGTACTTC	CASSPIPSTSGGQQSYEQYF
-	TRBV19	-	TRBJ1-1	TGTGCCAGTAGTACGCAGGGTATTAGAACTGAAGCTTTCTTT	CASSTQGIRTEAFF
-	TRBV6-6	-	TRBJ2-6	TGTGCCAGCAAAACAGAAGTCTCTGGGGCCAACGTCCTGACTTTC	CASKTEVSGANVLTF
once	TRBV19	-	TRBJ1-5	TGTGCCAGTAGTATGGGACTGATCAATCAGCCCCAGCATTTT	CASSMGLINQPQHF
-	TRBV9	TRBD2	TRBJ2-1	TGTGCCAGCAGCCGACGCGGGGGGGGCTACAATGAGCAGTTCTTC	CASSRRGGGYNEQFF
-	TRBV9	TRBD1	TRBJ1-3	TGTGCCAGCAGCGAGGGACAGAACTCTGGAAACACCATATATTTT	CASSEGQNSGNTIYF
-	TRBV18	-	TRBJ1-5	TGTGCCAGCTCGCGCAGCGGGGATCAGCCCCAGCATTTT	CASSRSGDQPQHF
-	TRBV29-1	TRBD1	TRBJ1-2	TGCAGCGTCCAAAAAGGGGGCTACTATGGCTACACCTTC	CSVQKGGYYGYTF
-	TRBV6-5	TRBD1	TRBJ1-2	TGTGCCAGCAGTCCTTGGACAGGGGTGGATGGCTACACCTTC	CASSPWTGVDGYTF
-	TRBV5-1	-	TRBJ1-2	TGCGCCAGCAGCAAGACAGAAGCTAACTATGGCTACACCTTC	CASSKTEANYGYTF
-	TRBV6-5	-	TRBJ1-3	TGTGCCAGCAGTTACGGGGCGCCTAACTCTGGAAACACCATATATTTT	CASSYGAPNSGNTIYF
-	TRBV27	TRBD1	TRBJ1-2	TGTGCCAGCAGTTCACTCGTCACCGGGACAGGGGTTAGCTACACCTTC	CASSSLVTGTGVSYTF
-	TRBV6-2/TRBV6-3	-	TRBJ2-1	TGTGCCAGCAGTTACGAGGCGGGCCTCGTCGACAATGAGCAGTTCTTC	CASSYEAGLVDNEQFF